Given below is one TCR beta chain in context. Its antigen remains unknown. This sample is part of a study of a mutant IDH1 vaccine in newly diagnosed glioma. Sequencing was performed with immunoSEQ multiplex PCR; in TCRdb, only in-frame clones are kept and a portion is missing. The sample contains about 34,000 clones, around nine tenths of which appear only once. The time point was: week 47, end of study. Doses consisted of 300 ug of mutant IDH1 20-mer peptide each, paired with topical imiquimod. Patients received eight vaccinations in weeks 1, 3, 5, 7, 11, 15, 19, 23. The CDR3 length is 17 residues. The V and J ends lost 0 bases and 7 bases, in that order; junction bases with no gene match: 9. Germline V gene sequence: CDR1 SGHDT, CDR2 YYEEEE.

The receptor was isolated from a woman aged 25-40 years with glioma. Sequences were derived from PBMCs, sampled from a glioma patient whose treatment included an IDH1 peptide vaccine. V and J are TRBV5-6 and TRBJ1-6; TRBD1 agrees at 8 bases. CDR3 DNA: TGTGCCAGCAGCTTGGCGCGACAGGGGATTAGGAATTCACCCCTCCACTTT. This encodes CASSLARQGIRNSPLHF.